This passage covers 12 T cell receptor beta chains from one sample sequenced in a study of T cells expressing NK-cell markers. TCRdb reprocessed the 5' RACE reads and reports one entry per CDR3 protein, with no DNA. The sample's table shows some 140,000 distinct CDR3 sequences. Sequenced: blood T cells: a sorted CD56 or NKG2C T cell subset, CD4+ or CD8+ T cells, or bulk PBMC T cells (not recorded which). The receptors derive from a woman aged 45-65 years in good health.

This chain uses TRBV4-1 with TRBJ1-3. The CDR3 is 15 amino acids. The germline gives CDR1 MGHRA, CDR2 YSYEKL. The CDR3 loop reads CASSQDPQVGNTIYF.

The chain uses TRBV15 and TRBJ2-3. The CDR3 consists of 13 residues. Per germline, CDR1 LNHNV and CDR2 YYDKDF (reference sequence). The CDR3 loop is CATSRGRPDTQYF.

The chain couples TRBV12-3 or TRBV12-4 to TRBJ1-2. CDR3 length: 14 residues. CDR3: CASSLSPTNYGYTF.

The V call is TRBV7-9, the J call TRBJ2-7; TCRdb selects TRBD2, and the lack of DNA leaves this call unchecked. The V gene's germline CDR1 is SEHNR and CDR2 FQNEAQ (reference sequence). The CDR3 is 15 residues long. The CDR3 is CASSLGTSGTDEQYF.

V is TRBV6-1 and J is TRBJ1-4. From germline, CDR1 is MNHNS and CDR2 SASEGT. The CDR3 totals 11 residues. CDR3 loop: CASSEVGKLFF.

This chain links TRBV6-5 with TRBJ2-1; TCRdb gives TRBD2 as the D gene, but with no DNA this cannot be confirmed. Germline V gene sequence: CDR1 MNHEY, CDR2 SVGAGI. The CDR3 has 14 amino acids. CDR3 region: CASRSPSGNYEQFF.

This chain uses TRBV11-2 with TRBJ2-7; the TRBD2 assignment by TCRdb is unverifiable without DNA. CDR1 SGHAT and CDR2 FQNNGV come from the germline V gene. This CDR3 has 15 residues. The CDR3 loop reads CASSSIIAGAVEQYF.

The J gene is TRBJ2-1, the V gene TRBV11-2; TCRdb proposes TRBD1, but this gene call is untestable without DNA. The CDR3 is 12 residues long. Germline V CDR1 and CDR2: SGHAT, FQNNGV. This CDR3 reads CASSLAAQGQFF.

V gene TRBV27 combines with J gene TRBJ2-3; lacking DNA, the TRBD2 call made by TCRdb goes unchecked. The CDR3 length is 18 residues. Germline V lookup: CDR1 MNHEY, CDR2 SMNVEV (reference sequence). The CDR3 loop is CASSFLTSGRGGTDTQYF.

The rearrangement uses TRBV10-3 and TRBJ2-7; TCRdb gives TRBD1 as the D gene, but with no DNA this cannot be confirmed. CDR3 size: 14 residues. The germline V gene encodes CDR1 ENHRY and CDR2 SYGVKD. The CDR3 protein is CAISPGGSTYEQYF.

The CDR3: CASSAPGLAEYNEQFF. This sequence joins TRBV7-3 and TRBJ2-1; TCRdb picks TRBD2, but there is no DNA to check that call. The CDR3 covers 16 residues. Germline V gene sequence: CDR1 SGHTA, CDR2 FQGTGA.

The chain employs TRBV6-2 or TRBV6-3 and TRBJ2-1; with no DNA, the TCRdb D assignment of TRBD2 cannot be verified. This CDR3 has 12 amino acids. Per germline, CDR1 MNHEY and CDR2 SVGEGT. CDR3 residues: CASRTLVDEQFF.